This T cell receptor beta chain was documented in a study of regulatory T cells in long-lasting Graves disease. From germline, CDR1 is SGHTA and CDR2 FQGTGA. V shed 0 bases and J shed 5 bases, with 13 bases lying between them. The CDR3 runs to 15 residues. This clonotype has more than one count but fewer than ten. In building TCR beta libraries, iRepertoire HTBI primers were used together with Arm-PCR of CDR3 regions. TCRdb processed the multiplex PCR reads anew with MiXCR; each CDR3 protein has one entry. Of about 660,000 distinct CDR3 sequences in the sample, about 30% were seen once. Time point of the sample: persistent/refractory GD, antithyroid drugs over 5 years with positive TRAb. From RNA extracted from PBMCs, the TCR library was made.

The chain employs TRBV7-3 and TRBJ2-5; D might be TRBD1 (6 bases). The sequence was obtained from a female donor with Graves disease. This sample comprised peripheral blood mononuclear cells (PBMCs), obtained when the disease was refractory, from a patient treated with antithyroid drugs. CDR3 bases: TGTGCCAGCAGCTTAACGACAGGAGAATGGGAGACCCAGTACTTC. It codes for CASSLTTGEWETQYF.